Below are 21 T cell receptor beta chains sequenced from a single sample in a study of low-dose radiotherapy and immunotherapy resistance in tumors. Time point given: after trial treatment. As to treatment: LDRT plus nivolumab, ipilimumab, low-dose cyclophosphamide and aspirin (RACIN trial). Using a constant-region primer together with a V-primer adapter, TCRs were subjected to 15 to 20 PCR cycles of amplification. One entry per CDR3 protein, called by TCRdb with MiXCR from the reads. The sample consists of under 60,000 distinct CDR3 sequences, around 34% of them appearing once. The specimen was PBMCs, collected after low-dose radiotherapy plus immunotherapy. These receptors were collected from a male donor with rectosigmoid adenocarcinoma.

The J gene is TRBJ2-7, the V gene TRBV21-1; the table's D call of TRBD2 was not tested on the DNA. TRBV21-1 is termed a pseudogene. The CDR3 covers 14 residues. The CDR3 DNA reads as TGTGCCAGCAGCAATTTCTCCGCTCCCCACGAGCAGTACTTC. Protein: CASSNFSAPHEQYF.

This clonotype was counted ten times or more. V usage is TRBV7-9 and J usage is TRBJ2-7; 10 bases fit TRBD1. Looked up from germline, CDR1 is SEHNR and CDR2 is FQNEAQ (reference sequence). J gave up 4 bases and V 1 base, and 7 bases lay outside the gene matches. This CDR3 contains 16 residues. The CDR3, as DNA: TGTGCCAGCAGCTTAGGATGGACAGGGGGAACGTACGAGCAGTACTTC. Translating gives CASSLGWTGGTYEQYF.

The genes are TRBV24-1 and TRBJ2-5, with 9 bases identical to TRBD2. Unmatched junction bases numbered 9, after V lost 6 bases and J lost 2 bases. The CDR3 runs to 16 residues. Germline CDR1 is KGHDR and CDR2 is SFDVKD. This CDR3 reads CATSFDSGGPQETQYF. DNA of the CDR3: TGTGCCACCAGTTTTGATAGCGGGGGCCCACAAGAGACCCAGTACTTC.

This clonotype was counted at least ten times. V is TRBV19 and J is TRBJ2-1; either TRBD1 or TRBD2 may supply D (6 bases each). With 5 bases removed from V and 6 bases from J, the gap between germline ends came to 17 bases. The CDR3 spans 15 residues. Germline V lookup: CDR1 LNHDA, CDR2 SQIVND (reference sequence). In DNA form, the CDR3 reads TGTGCCAGTAGTCTAGGGGGGAGTAGGCTCAATGAGCAGTTCTTC. This sequence encodes CASSLGGSRLNEQFF.

J is TRBJ2-3 and V is TRBV6-2 or TRBV6-3, with D perhaps TRBD1 (7 bases). Germline assignment: CDR1 MNHEY and CDR2 SVGEGT. V lost 6 bases and J 7 bases, leaving 26 bases between the germline ends. The CDR3 is made up of 17 amino acids. In nucleotides, the CDR3 is TGTGCCAGCAGGCCAGGAGGGGGCATCGGTGGTCGGAATACGCAGTATTTT. This sequence encodes CASRPGGGIGGRNTQYF.

This clonotype was seen many times. The rearrangement uses TRBV28 and TRBJ1-2, with D maybe TRBD1 (5 bases). The germline V and J ends were trimmed by 2 bases and 8 bases, with 15 bases remaining between them. The CDR3 runs 14 residues. In germline, CDR1 is MDHEN, CDR2 SYDVKM. This chain's CDR3 is CASSLGGTSTGYTF. CDR3 in DNA: TGTGCCAGCAGTTTAGGGGGTACATCTACGGGCTACACCTTC.

The V call is TRBV12-3 or TRBV12-4, the J call TRBJ2-1, with 14 bases that match TRBD2. This CDR3 has 19 residues. Losses at the gene ends were 7 bases for V and 1 base for J; bases not matched to a gene: 12. CDR3 nucleotide sequence: TGTGCCAGCAACAAACTCAGACTAGCGGGAGGGCCGTCCTACAATGAGCAGTTCTTC. Amino acids: CASNKLRLAGGPSYNEQFF.

At least ten counts were recorded for this clonotype. The V call is TRBV28, the J call TRBJ2-3; 14 bases match TRBD2. Germline CDR1 is MDHEN and CDR2 is SYDVKM. The junction had 8 bases not matched to a gene; V was cut back by 1 base and J by 5 bases. This CDR3 spans 18 amino acids. The CDR3 region is CASSLSWTSGGLKDTQYF. CDR3 DNA sequence: TGTGCCAGCAGTTTATCCTGGACTAGCGGGGGGTTAAAAGATACGCAGTATTTT.

The chain's CDR3 is CASKTLGAEIPYEQYF. Written as DNA, the CDR3 is TGTGCCAGCAAAACGCTGGGGGCGGAAATACCCTACGAGCAGTACTTC. The chain joins TRBV27 to TRBJ2-7; weak D call: TRBD1 (6 bases). Per germline, CDR1 MNHEY and CDR2 SMNVEV (reference sequence). The CDR3 has 16 amino acids. Trimming shortened V by 7 bases and J by 2 bases, and 21 bases separated the two germline ends.

This clonotype was counted ten times or more. The rearrangement joins TRBV29-1 to TRBJ2-1, with a possible D match to TRBD2 (6 bases). CDR1 is SQVTM and CDR2 is ANQGSEA in the germline V gene. Deletions cut 6 bases from V and 2 bases from J, with 14 bases between. CDR3 size: 14 residues. The CDR3 nucleotides read TGCAGCGTCTTAGGGGAGGACACCTACAATGAGCAGTTCTTC. Its protein is CSVLGEDTYNEQFF.

The chain recombines TRBV9 with TRBJ2-1; D unclear. This CDR3 region has 15 residues. Germline V CDR1 and CDR2: SGDLS, YYNGEE. V dropped 0 bases and J dropped 4 bases, with 11 bases sitting between them. The CDR3: CASSVEGHGYNEQFF. DNA of the CDR3: TGTGCCAGCAGCGTAGAAGGGCATGGGTACAATGAGCAGTTCTTC.

In this sample, this clonotype turned up many times. This chain links TRBV18 with TRBJ2-2, with 7 bases lining up with TRBD1. Germline V gene sequence: CDR1 KGHSH, CDR2 LQKENI. The ends lost 4 bases at V and 1 base at J; junction bases unmatched: 3. The CDR3 has 15 residues. The CDR3 DNA reads as TGTGCCAGCTCACGGACAGGAGGGAACACCGGGGAGCTGTTTTTT. It yields the protein CASSRTGGNTGELFF. Full variable domain (missing parts from reference TRBV18 and TRBJ2-2): NAGVMQNPRHLVRRRGQEARLRCSPMKGHSHVYWYRQLPEEGLKFMVYLQKENIIDESGMPKERFSAEFPKEGPSILRIQQVVRGDSAAYFCASSRTGGNTGELFFGEGSRLTVL.

This clonotype was seen more than once but under ten times. This rearrangement joins TRBV4-3 to TRBJ1-6; no firm D call. V was clipped by 0 bases and J by 9 bases, with 12 bases between them. From germline, CDR1 is LGHNA and CDR2 YSLEER. The CDR3 loop spans 15 amino acids. The CDR3 spells CASSQDPGSSSPLHF. For the CDR3, the DNA is TGCGCCAGCAGCCAAGACCCGGGTTCAAGTTCACCCCTCCACTTT.

This clonotype came up many times. In nucleotides, the CDR3 is TGCGCCAGCAGCCAAGCCGGGGGGAGCTCCTACGAGCAGTACTTC. It translates to CASSQAGGSSYEQYF. The chain carries TRBV4-3 and TRBJ2-7; 7 nucleotides align to TRBD2. Germline trimming cut 1 base from V and 0 bases from J; bases unmatched to any gene: 3. The germline V gene encodes CDR1 LGHNA and CDR2 YSLEER. The CDR3 loop spans 15 amino acids.

V and J are TRBV5-5 and TRBJ2-3; TRBD2 matches at 9 bases. Trimming cost V 0 bases and J 1 base; bases outside gene matches: 3. Germline assignment: CDR1 SGHKS and CDR2 YYEKEE (reference sequence). This CDR3 contains 16 residues. CDR3: CASSLVVAGGTDTQYF. As DNA, the CDR3 is TGTGCCAGCAGCTTGGTGGTAGCGGGGGGCACAGATACGCAGTATTTT.

This clonotype was seen at least ten times. The rearrangement joins TRBV20-1 to TRBJ2-1; D tentatively fits TRBD1 or TRBD2 (5 bases each). The ends were cut back, 0 bases at V and 8 bases at J, with 26 bases in the middle. The length of the CDR3 is 18 residues. From germline, CDR1 is DFQATT and CDR2 SNEGSKA (reference sequence). CDR3: CSARDLRDAVLSSDEQFF. CDR3 coding DNA: TGCAGTGCTAGAGATCTCCGGGACGCCGTCTTAAGTTCGGATGAGCAGTTCTTC.

This clonotype was counted ten times or more. This chain joins TRBV6-2 or TRBV6-3 and TRBJ2-1; no clear D. Per germline, CDR1 MNHEY and CDR2 SVGEGT. This CDR3 is 17 amino acids long. With 6 bases removed from V and 0 bases from J, the gap between germline ends came to 18 bases. CDR3 DNA: TGTGCCAGCAGACAAACGGTCGGCGGAAGCTCCTACAATGAGCAGTTCTTC. Encoded protein: CASRQTVGGSSYNEQFF.

The genes are TRBV11-3 and TRBJ2-1, with 11 nucleotides matching TRBD2. From germline, CDR1 is SGHNT and CDR2 YENEEA. V shed 4 bases, J shed 6 bases, and the junction held 5 bases outside the gene matches. This CDR3 has 15 residues. CDR3 amino acids: CASSSTSGAPNEQFF. The CDR3 DNA is TGTGCCAGCAGCTCGACTAGCGGGGCCCCCAATGAGCAGTTCTTC.

Turning to this clonotype: One end of the junction does not line up with germline, which may come from a read error. V is TRBV7-6 and J is TRBJ1-2; 7 bases line up with TRBD1. The CDR3 runs to 16 residues. The germline gives CDR1 SGHVS, CDR2 FNYEAQ. The CDR3 here is CACSLAGDSVLGGYTF. DNA for the CDR3: TGTGCCTGCAGCTTAGCCGGGGACAGCGTCCTAGGTGGCTACACCTTC.

Notes on this clonotype: A far larger clone lies a single base away; this is likely a read error. The V call is TRBV10-3, the J call TRBJ2-7; unclear D gene. V lost 10 bases and J 7 bases, leaving 14 bases between the germline ends. Germline V gene sequence: CDR1 ENHRY, CDR2 SYGVKD. The CDR3 length is 11 residues. CDR3 DNA sequence: TGTGCCAGCTCCGAGCGCGATGAGCAGTACTTC. Residues: CASSERDEQYF.

This clonotype was observed a few times. V gene TRBV18 combines with J gene TRBJ2-7, with 7 bases fitting TRBD1. Germline V gives CDR1 KGHSH, CDR2 LQKENI. This CDR3 spans 14 amino acids. V lost 3 bases and J lost 4; bases outside the gene matches: 6. The CDR3 loop is CASSPNRGAYEQYF. The CDR3, as DNA: TGTGCCAGCTCACCGAACAGGGGTGCGTACGAGCAGTACTTC.